The 4 T cell receptor beta chains listed next were all sequenced from one sample in a study of spatial heterogeneity in lung cancer. Study-level findings and limits: Counts that tracked tumor mutation counts were those of expanded intratumoral alpha and beta TCRs.

The time point denotes: sample taken at primary tumor resection. What these receptors recognize is not known. TCRdb redid the calling of the 5' RACE reads with MiXCR, one entry per CDR3 protein. This table has 25,000 to 30,000 distinct CDR3 sequences, more than 5.5% appearing once. The source was lung tumor tissue, collected at surgery. These receptors all stem from a male donor with early-stage non-small cell lung cancer.

The J gene is TRBJ2-3, the V gene TRBV18; 11 positions match TRBD2. V was clipped by 3 bases and J by 4 bases; unmatched bases: 3. The CDR3 consists of 15 residues. The germline V gene encodes CDR1 KGHSH and CDR2 LQKENI. CDR3 in DNA: TGTGCCAGCTCACCCCCTAGCGGGGGGTCAGATACGCAGTATTTT. Residues: CASSPPSGGSDTQYF.

This clonotype was seen only a few times. The chain is built from TRBV12-3 or TRBV12-4 and TRBJ1-2; weak D call: TRBD1 (5 bases). V lost 4 bases to trimming and J lost 8 bases, with 17 bases between them. This CDR3 comprises 14 residues. CDR3 coding DNA: TGTGCCAGCAGTTATAGGACACCCGGAGAAGGCTACACCTTC. It yields the protein CASSYRTPGEGYTF.

This clonotype was detected many times. This chain connects TRBV24-1 to TRBJ1-5; possible D gene TRBD1, 6 bases. The V and J ends lost 5 bases and 2 bases respectively, with 15 bases between them. Germline V lookup: CDR1 KGHDR, CDR2 SFDVKD. This CDR3 has 16 residues. The CDR3 protein is CATSGRGGQGNQPQHF. DNA of the CDR3: TGTGCCACCAGTGGCCGGGGGGGCCAGGGCAATCAGCCCCAGCATTTT.

This clonotype was observed a few times. The rearrangement joins TRBV6-2 or TRBV6-3 to TRBJ2-1; TRBD2 might be the D (6 bases). The germline V and J ends were trimmed by 6 bases and 0 bases, with 9 bases remaining between them. CDR3 length: 14 amino acids. The germline V gene has CDR1 MNHEY and CDR2 SVGEGT. The CDR3 DNA sequence: TGTGCCAGCAGCTTGACTAGCTCCTACAATGAGCAGTTCTTC. Translation gives CASSLTSSYNEQFF.